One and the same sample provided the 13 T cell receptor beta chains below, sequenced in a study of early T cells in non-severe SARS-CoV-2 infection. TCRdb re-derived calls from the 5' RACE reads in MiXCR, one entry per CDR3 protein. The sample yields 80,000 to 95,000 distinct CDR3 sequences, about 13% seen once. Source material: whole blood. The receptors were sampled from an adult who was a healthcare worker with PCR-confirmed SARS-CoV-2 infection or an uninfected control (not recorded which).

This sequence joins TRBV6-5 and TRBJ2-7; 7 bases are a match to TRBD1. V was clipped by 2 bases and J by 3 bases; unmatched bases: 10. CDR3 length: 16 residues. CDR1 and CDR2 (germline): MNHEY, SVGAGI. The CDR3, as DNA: TGTGCCAGCAGTTACGGCCAAGGGGGCGCGAGCTACGAGCAGTACTTC. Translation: CASSYGQGGASYEQYF.

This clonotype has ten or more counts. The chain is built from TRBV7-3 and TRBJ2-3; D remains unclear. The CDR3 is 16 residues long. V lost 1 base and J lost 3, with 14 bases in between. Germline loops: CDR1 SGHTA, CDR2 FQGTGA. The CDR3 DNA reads TGTGCCAGCAGCTTAAATGGTCGGACCCCAACAGATACGCAGTATTTT. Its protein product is CASSLNGRTPTDTQYF.

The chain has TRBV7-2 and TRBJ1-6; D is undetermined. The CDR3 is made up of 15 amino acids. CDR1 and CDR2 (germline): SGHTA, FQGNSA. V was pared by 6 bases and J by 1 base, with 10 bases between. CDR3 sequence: CASSPGRSYNSPLHF. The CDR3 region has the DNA TGTGCCAGCAGTCCGGGGAGGTCCTATAATTCACCCCTCCACTTT.

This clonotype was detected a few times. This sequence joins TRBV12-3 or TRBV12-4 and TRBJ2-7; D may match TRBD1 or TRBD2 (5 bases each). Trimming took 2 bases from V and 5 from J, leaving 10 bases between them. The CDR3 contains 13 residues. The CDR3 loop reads CASSLQGRDEQYF. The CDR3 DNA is TGTGCCAGCAGTTTACAGGGACGAGACGAGCAGTACTTC.

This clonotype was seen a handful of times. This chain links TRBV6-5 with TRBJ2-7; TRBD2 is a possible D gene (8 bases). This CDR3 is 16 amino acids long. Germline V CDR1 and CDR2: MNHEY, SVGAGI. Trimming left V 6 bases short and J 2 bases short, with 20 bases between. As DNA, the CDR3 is TGTGCCAGCAGACACAGGGGAGAGCGGGGGACCTACGAGCAGTACTTC. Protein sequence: CASRHRGERGTYEQYF.

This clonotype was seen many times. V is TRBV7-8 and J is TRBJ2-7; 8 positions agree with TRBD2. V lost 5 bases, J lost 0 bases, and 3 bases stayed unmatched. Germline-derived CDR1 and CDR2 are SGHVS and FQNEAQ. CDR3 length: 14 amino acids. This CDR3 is CASSPGGSSYEQYF. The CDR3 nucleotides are TGTGCCAGCAGCCCGGGGGGGAGCTCCTACGAGCAGTACTTC.

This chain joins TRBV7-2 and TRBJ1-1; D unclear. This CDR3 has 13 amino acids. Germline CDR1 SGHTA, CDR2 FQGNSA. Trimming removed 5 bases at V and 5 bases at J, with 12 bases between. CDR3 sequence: CASSPQMGTEAFF. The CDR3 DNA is TGTGCCAGCAGCCCACAAATGGGTACTGAAGCTTTCTTT.

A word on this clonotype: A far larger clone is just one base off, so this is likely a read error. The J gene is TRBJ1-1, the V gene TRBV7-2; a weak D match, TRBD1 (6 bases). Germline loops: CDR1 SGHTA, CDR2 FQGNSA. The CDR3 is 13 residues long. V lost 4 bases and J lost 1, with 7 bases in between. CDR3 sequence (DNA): TGTGCCAGCAGCTCACAGGGGAACACTGAAGCTTTCTTT. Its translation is CASSSQGNTEAFF.

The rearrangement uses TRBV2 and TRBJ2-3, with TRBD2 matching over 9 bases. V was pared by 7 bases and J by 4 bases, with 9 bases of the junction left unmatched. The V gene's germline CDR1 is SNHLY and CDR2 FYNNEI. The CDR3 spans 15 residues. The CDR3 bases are TGTGCCAGCATGCGCGGGGGGGCCCTCGCAGATACGCAGTATTTT. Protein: CASMRGGALADTQYF.

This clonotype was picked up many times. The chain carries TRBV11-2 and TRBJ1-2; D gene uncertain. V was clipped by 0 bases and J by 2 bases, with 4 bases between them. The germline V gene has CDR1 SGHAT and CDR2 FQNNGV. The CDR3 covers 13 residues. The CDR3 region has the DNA TGTGCCAGCAGCTTAGACCTAAACTATGGCTACACCTTC. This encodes CASSLDLNYGYTF.

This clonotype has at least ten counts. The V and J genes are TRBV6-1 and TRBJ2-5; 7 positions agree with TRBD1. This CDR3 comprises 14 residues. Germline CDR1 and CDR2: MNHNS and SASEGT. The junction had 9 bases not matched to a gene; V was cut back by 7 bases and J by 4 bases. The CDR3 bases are TGTGCCAGCACCCTTGAGGGGGCGGCAGAGACCCAGTACTTC. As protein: CASTLEGAAETQYF.

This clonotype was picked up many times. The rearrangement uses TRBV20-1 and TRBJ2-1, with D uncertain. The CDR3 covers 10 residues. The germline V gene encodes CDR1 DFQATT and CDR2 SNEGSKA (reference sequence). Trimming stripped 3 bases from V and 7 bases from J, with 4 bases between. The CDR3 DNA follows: TGCAGTGCTAGTACGAATGAGCAGTTCTTC. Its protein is CSASTNEQFF.

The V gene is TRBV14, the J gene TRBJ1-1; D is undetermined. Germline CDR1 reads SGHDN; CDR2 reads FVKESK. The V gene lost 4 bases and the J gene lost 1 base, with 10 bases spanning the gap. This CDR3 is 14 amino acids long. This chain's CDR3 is CASSRGGWNTEAFF. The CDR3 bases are TGTGCCAGCAGCCGCGGAGGGTGGAACACTGAAGCTTTCTTT.